This T cell receptor beta chain was profiled in a study of shared T cell receptors in the human thymus. The data were produced by immunoSEQ multiplex PCR, yet TCRdb's version contains in-frame clones alone and is incomplete. The sample lists approximately 490,000 clones; 70% to 80% were seen once. The V gene lost 2 bases and the J gene lost 4 bases, with 12 bases spanning the gap. The germline gives CDR1 SGHRS, CDR2 YFSETQ. CDR3 size: 14 residues. This same sample was also part of a study on human thymus T cells. From that report: Obtained as resections during corrective heart surgery, the thymus tissue was then studied. Related studies found that unrelated individuals share highly overlapping thymic repertoires.

The chain joins TRBV5-1 to TRBJ1-2; unclear D gene. The receptor's source is a boy under three years old with a congenital heart defect. What was sequenced was thymocytes. The CDR3 DNA sequence: TGCGCCAGCAGCTTCCACCCGCGGGTCTATGGCTACACCTTC. Translated, it gives CASSFHPRVYGYTF.